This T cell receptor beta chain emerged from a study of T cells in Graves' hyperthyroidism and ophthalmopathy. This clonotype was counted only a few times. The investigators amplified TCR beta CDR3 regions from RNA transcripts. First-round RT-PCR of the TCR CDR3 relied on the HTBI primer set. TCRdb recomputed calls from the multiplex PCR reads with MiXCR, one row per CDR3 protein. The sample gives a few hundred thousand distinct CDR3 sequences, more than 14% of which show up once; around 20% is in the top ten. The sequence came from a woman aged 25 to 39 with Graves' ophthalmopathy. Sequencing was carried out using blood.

CDR3 loop: CAISPGASNQPQHF. The CDR3 DNA is TGTGCCATCTCCCCAGGGGCGAGCAATCAGCCCCAGCATTTT. The V call is TRBV10-3, the J call TRBJ1-5; D perhaps matches TRBD1 (6 bases). Germline loops: CDR1 ENHRY, CDR2 SYGVKD. This CDR3 has 14 amino acids. V was cut by 8 bases and J by 1 base, with 12 bases left in between.